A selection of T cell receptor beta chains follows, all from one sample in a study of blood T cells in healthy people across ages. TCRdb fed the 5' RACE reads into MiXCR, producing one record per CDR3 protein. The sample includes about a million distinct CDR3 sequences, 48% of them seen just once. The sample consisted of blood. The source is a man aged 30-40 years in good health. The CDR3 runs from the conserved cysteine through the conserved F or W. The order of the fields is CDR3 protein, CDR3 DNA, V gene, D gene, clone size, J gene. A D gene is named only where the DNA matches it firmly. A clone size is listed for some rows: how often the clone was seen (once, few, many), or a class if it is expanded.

cdr3_aa: CASSDTSGTGGREQYF; cdr3_nt: TGTGCCAGCAGTGACACTTCCGGGACAGGGGGCCGCGAGCAGTACTTC; v_call: TRBV6-4; d_call: TRBD1; clone_size: NA; j_call: TRBJ2-7
cdr3_aa: CAIRPDRGDSSPLHF; cdr3_nt: TGTGCCATCAGGCCGGACAGGGGCGATAGTTCACCCCTCCACTTT; v_call: TRBV10-3; d_call: TRBD1; clone_size: NA; j_call: TRBJ1-6
cdr3_aa: CASSVTSGADNEQYF; cdr3_nt: TGTGCCAGCAGTGTGACTAGCGGGGCTGACAATGAGCAGTACTTC; v_call: TRBV12-3/TRBV12-4; d_call: TRBD2; clone_size: NA; j_call: TRBJ2-7
cdr3_aa: CASSLEGGGANNEQFF; cdr3_nt: TGTGCCAGCAGCTTAGAGGGCGGGGGGGCGAACAATGAGCAGTTCTTC; v_call: TRBV7-2; d_call: TRBD2; clone_size: NA; j_call: TRBJ2-1
cdr3_aa: CASTQGGGTGELFF; cdr3_nt: TGTGCCAGCACTCAGGGAGGCGGCACCGGGGAGCTGTTTTTT; v_call: TRBV5-4; d_call: NA; clone_size: large; j_call: TRBJ2-2
cdr3_aa: CSASRGNQPQHF; cdr3_nt: TGCAGTGCTAGCCGGGGTAATCAGCCCCAGCATTTT; v_call: TRBV20-1; d_call: NA; clone_size: NA; j_call: TRBJ1-5
cdr3_aa: CSVAAGQGYEQYF; cdr3_nt: TGCAGCGTTGCCGCGGGACAGGGCTACGAGCAGTACTTC; v_call: TRBV29-1; d_call: TRBD1; clone_size: many; j_call: TRBJ2-7
cdr3_aa: CASSSLAGSSYNEQFF; cdr3_nt: TGTGCCAGCAGCTCCCTCGCGGGGAGCTCCTACAATGAGCAGTTCTTC; v_call: TRBV12-3/TRBV12-4; d_call: NA; clone_size: few; j_call: TRBJ2-1
cdr3_aa: CASRNAGNEKLFF; cdr3_nt: TGTGCCAGCAGGAACGCGGGGAATGAAAAACTGTTTTTT; v_call: TRBV6-5; d_call: NA; clone_size: few; j_call: TRBJ1-4
cdr3_aa: CASSLGPGTPYGYTF; cdr3_nt: TGTGCCAGCAGTTTAGGCCCAGGGACCCCTTATGGCTACACCTTC; v_call: TRBV27; d_call: NA; clone_size: few; j_call: TRBJ1-2
cdr3_aa: CACSLKNFTGTEQYF; cdr3_nt: TGTGCCTGCAGTCTTAAAAACTTTACAGGGACCGAGCAGTACTTC; v_call: TRBV12-3/TRBV12-4; d_call: NA; clone_size: NA; j_call: TRBJ2-7
cdr3_aa: CASSRLRDQETQYF; cdr3_nt: TGTGCCAGCAGTCGGCTCAGGGATCAAGAGACCCAGTACTTC; v_call: TRBV14; d_call: NA; clone_size: NA; j_call: TRBJ2-5
cdr3_aa: CASSPGLNQPQHF; cdr3_nt: TGTGCCAGCAGCCCAGGGTTAAATCAGCCCCAGCATTTT; v_call: TRBV28; d_call: NA; clone_size: many; j_call: TRBJ1-5
cdr3_aa: CASSYPPDTMNTEAFF; cdr3_nt: TGTGCCAGCAGTTACCCTCCCGACACCATGAACACTGAAGCTTTCTTT; v_call: TRBV6-6; d_call: NA; clone_size: few; j_call: TRBJ1-1
cdr3_aa: CAIRAQGAHEQYF; cdr3_nt: TGTGCCATCAGGGCACAGGGGGCCCACGAGCAGTACTTC; v_call: TRBV10-3; d_call: TRBD1; clone_size: NA; j_call: TRBJ2-7
cdr3_aa: CASSWGAGNQPQHF; cdr3_nt: TGTGCCAGCAGTTGGGGGGCTGGCAATCAGCCCCAGCATTTT; v_call: TRBV27; d_call: NA; clone_size: once; j_call: TRBJ1-5
cdr3_aa: CASSIEQGARTFF; cdr3_nt: TGTGCCAGCAGCATAGAACAGGGGGCGCGGACTTTCTTT; v_call: TRBV28; d_call: TRBD1; clone_size: NA; j_call: TRBJ1-1
cdr3_aa: CASSLDLTGGHGYTF; cdr3_nt: TGTGCCAGCAGCTTAGATCTTACAGGGGGCCATGGCTACACCTTC; v_call: TRBV11-2; d_call: TRBD1; clone_size: few; j_call: TRBJ1-2
cdr3_aa: CASGLVDSNTNEQFF; cdr3_nt: TGTGCCAGCGGCCTCGTGGACTCTAATACCAATGAGCAGTTCTTC; v_call: TRBV7-9; d_call: NA; clone_size: NA; j_call: TRBJ2-1
cdr3_aa: CASSYRGISMNTEAFF; cdr3_nt: TGTGCCAGCAGTTACAGGGGTATTTCCATGAACACTGAAGCTTTCTTT; v_call: TRBV12-3/TRBV12-4; d_call: TRBD1; clone_size: NA; j_call: TRBJ1-1
cdr3_aa: CASRGREYEQYF; cdr3_nt: TGTGCCAGCCGGGGCAGGGAGTACGAGCAGTACTTC; v_call: TRBV6-7; d_call: NA; clone_size: many; j_call: TRBJ2-7
cdr3_aa: CASSHRTSYQETQYF; cdr3_nt: TGTGCCAGCAGCCACCGGACTAGCTACCAAGAGACCCAGTACTTC; v_call: TRBV7-2; d_call: TRBD2; clone_size: NA; j_call: TRBJ2-5
cdr3_aa: CAWRLWGLNSYEQYF; cdr3_nt: TGTGCCTGGAGGTTGTGGGGCCTCAACTCCTACGAGCAGTACTTC; v_call: TRBV30; d_call: NA; clone_size: few; j_call: TRBJ2-7
cdr3_aa: CASSYSTIYEQYF; cdr3_nt: TGTGCCAGCAGTTACTCGACCATATACGAGCAGTACTTC; v_call: TRBV6-6; d_call: NA; clone_size: few; j_call: TRBJ2-7
cdr3_aa: CASSLLPEQYF; cdr3_nt: TGTGCCAGCAGCTTACTCCCCGAGCAGTACTTC; v_call: TRBV7-9; d_call: NA; clone_size: few; j_call: TRBJ2-7
cdr3_aa: CASSFSFGFDEQFF; cdr3_nt: TGTGCCAGCAGCTTTTCATTCGGGTTCGATGAGCAGTTCTTC; v_call: TRBV7-9; d_call: NA; clone_size: NA; j_call: TRBJ2-1
cdr3_aa: CASSRTSGSLEYGYTF; cdr3_nt: TGTGCCAGCAGCCGGACTTCAGGGAGTTTGGAATATGGCTACACCTTC; v_call: TRBV9; d_call: NA; clone_size: NA; j_call: TRBJ1-2
cdr3_aa: CASSPETGVTEAFF; cdr3_nt: TGCGCCAGCAGCCCGGAAACAGGGGTTACTGAAGCTTTCTTT; v_call: TRBV5-1; d_call: TRBD1; clone_size: NA; j_call: TRBJ1-1
cdr3_aa: CSVLGGAYEQYF; cdr3_nt: TGCAGCGTCCTCGGGGGGGCCTACGAGCAGTACTTC; v_call: TRBV29-1; d_call: TRBD2; clone_size: many; j_call: TRBJ2-7
cdr3_aa: CASSPQRDNPEKLFF; cdr3_nt: TGCGCCAGCAGCCCACAGCGGGACAATCCTGAAAAACTGTTTTTT; v_call: TRBV5-1; d_call: NA; clone_size: once; j_call: TRBJ1-4
cdr3_aa: CASSPARVYGYTF; cdr3_nt: TGTGCCAGCAGCCCCGCGAGGGTCTATGGCTACACCTTC; v_call: TRBV3-1; d_call: NA; clone_size: few; j_call: TRBJ1-2
cdr3_aa: CSAKGLAGVFEQFF; cdr3_nt: TGCAGTGCCAAAGGACTAGCGGGGGTATTTGAGCAGTTCTTC; v_call: TRBV20-1; d_call: TRBD2; clone_size: few; j_call: TRBJ2-1
cdr3_aa: CASSRYEGGAYNEQFF; cdr3_nt: TGCGCCAGCAGCCGTTATGAGGGAGGGGCCTACAATGAGCAGTTCTTC; v_call: TRBV7-9; d_call: TRBD2; clone_size: NA; j_call: TRBJ2-1
cdr3_aa: CASSPGRREITDTQYF; cdr3_nt: TGTGCCAGCAGCCCAGGCCGTAGGGAGATCACAGATACGCAGTATTTT; v_call: TRBV7-2; d_call: NA; clone_size: few; j_call: TRBJ2-3
cdr3_aa: CSARNQVNSPLHF; cdr3_nt: TGCAGTGCTAGGAATCAGGTTAATTCACCCCTCCACTTT; v_call: TRBV20-1; d_call: NA; clone_size: NA; j_call: TRBJ1-6
cdr3_aa: CASSSSRVKRNEQFF; cdr3_nt: TGTGCCAGCAGCTCAAGCCGGGTCAAACGCAATGAGCAGTTCTTC; v_call: TRBV5-6; d_call: NA; clone_size: NA; j_call: TRBJ2-1
cdr3_aa: CASSYPIDRGNEQFF; cdr3_nt: TGTGCCAGCAGTTACCCGATTGACAGGGGCAATGAGCAGTTCTTC; v_call: TRBV6-2/TRBV6-3; d_call: TRBD1; clone_size: NA; j_call: TRBJ2-1
cdr3_aa: CASSQVGRGLDSPLHF; cdr3_nt: TGCGCCAGCAGCCAAGTCGGCAGGGGGCTCGATTCACCCCTCCACTTT; v_call: TRBV4-3; d_call: TRBD1; clone_size: NA; j_call: TRBJ1-6
cdr3_aa: CASSLAGGVGIQYF; cdr3_nt: TGTGCCAGCAGCCTAGCAGGGGGCGTCGGCATTCAGTACTTC; v_call: TRBV27; d_call: TRBD1; clone_size: NA; j_call: TRBJ2-4
cdr3_aa: CATSDLGTGGNQETQYF; cdr3_nt: TGTGCCACCAGTGATTTGGGGACAGGCGGAAACCAAGAGACCCAGTACTTC; v_call: TRBV24-1; d_call: TRBD1; clone_size: NA; j_call: TRBJ2-5
cdr3_aa: CASSLEGSARYNEQFF; cdr3_nt: TGTGCCAGCAGCTTAGAGGGGTCGGCTCGATACAATGAGCAGTTCTTC; v_call: TRBV11-1; d_call: NA; clone_size: NA; j_call: TRBJ2-1
cdr3_aa: CASSLLDTSGNNEQFF; cdr3_nt: TGTGCCAGCAGCTTGTTGGATACTAGCGGGAACAATGAGCAGTTCTTC; v_call: TRBV5-5; d_call: TRBD2; clone_size: NA; j_call: TRBJ2-1
cdr3_aa: CVSSFLAGGLSSEQYF; cdr3_nt: TGTGTCAGCAGCTTCTTAGCGGGGGGGCTAAGCTCCGAGCAGTACTTC; v_call: TRBV7-2; d_call: TRBD2; clone_size: NA; j_call: TRBJ2-7
cdr3_aa: CASSFDRVYEQYF; cdr3_nt: TGTGCCAGCAGTTTCGACAGGGTATACGAGCAGTACTTC; v_call: TRBV28; d_call: TRBD1; clone_size: few; j_call: TRBJ2-7
cdr3_aa: CASSHRGLGSETQYF; cdr3_nt: TGTGCCAGCAGTCATCGCGGACTAGGGTCAGAGACCCAGTACTTC; v_call: TRBV27; d_call: TRBD2; clone_size: NA; j_call: TRBJ2-5
cdr3_aa: CASRQTGLYEQYF; cdr3_nt: TGTGCCAGCAGGCAGACAGGGCTCTACGAGCAGTACTTC; v_call: TRBV6-5; d_call: TRBD1; clone_size: few; j_call: TRBJ2-7
cdr3_aa: CASSRDRFPTNEKLFF; cdr3_nt: TGTGCCAGCAGCAGGGACCGTTTCCCAACTAATGAAAAACTGTTTTTT; v_call: TRBV7-9; d_call: NA; clone_size: few; j_call: TRBJ1-4